These 28 T cell receptor beta chains came from one sample sequenced in a study of T cells in Graves' hyperthyroidism and ophthalmopathy. Amplification of TCR beta CDR3 regions used RNA as the template. TCR CDR3 regions were first amplified by RT-PCR with HTBI primers. Using its own MiXCR run on the multiplex PCR reads, TCRdb lists one record per CDR3 protein. The sample carries approximately 400,000 distinct CDR3 sequences, approximately 14% recorded once. The material sequenced was blood. The origin of the receptors is a woman aged 18-29 years with Graves' hyperthyroidism.

The rearrangement links TRBV24-1 to TRBJ2-2; TRBD2 might be the D (6 bases). This CDR3 comprises 16 residues. Trimming removed 4 bases at V and 0 bases at J, with 11 bases between. Germline CDR1 is KGHDR and CDR2 is SFDVKD. The CDR3 DNA sequence: TGTGCCACCAGTGAGGGGACTGGAACGAACACCGGGGAGCTGTTTTTT. It codes for CATSEGTGTNTGELFF.

This clonotype was seen a single time. This chain connects TRBV12-5 to TRBJ2-2; 11 bases align to TRBD1. The germline gives CDR1 LGHNT, CDR2 FRNRAP. Losses at the gene ends were 4 bases for V and 1 base for J; bases not matched to a gene: 14. This CDR3 contains 20 residues. The DNA for the CDR3 is TGTGCTAGTGGTTCTCTACTCTCCCGGGACAGGGGGGTGAACACCGGGGAGCTGTTTTTT. It yields the protein CASGSLLSRDRGVNTGELFF. Drawing the rest from reference TRBV12-5 and TRBJ2-2, the complete variable domain is DARVTQTPRHKVTEMGQEVTMRCQPILGHNTVFWYRQTMMQGLELLAYFRNRAPLDDSGMPKDRFSAEMPDATLATLKIQPSEPRDSAVYFCASGSLLSRDRGVNTGELFFGEGSRLTVL.

The chain has TRBV18 and TRBJ2-3; 7 nucleotides line up with TRBD2. J gave up 4 bases and V 0 bases, and 10 bases lay outside the gene matches. The CDR3 consists of 17 residues. Germline-derived CDR1 and CDR2 are KGHSH and LQKENI. In DNA form, the CDR3 reads TGTGCCAGCTCACCACCCGGGACTACCGTAGGGGCAGATACGCAGTATTTT. It is translated as CASSPPGTTVGADTQYF. The full variable domain, completed using reference TRBV18 and TRBJ2-3, is NAGVMQNPRHLVRRRGQEARLRCSPMKGHSHVYWYRQLPEEGLKFMVYLQKENIIDESGMPKERFSAEFPKEGPSILRIQQVVRGDSAAYFCASSPPGTTVGADTQYFGPGTRLTVL.

In this sample, this clonotype turned up a few times. The rearrangement uses TRBV6-2 or TRBV6-3 and TRBJ2-2, with TRBD2 as a possible D gene (5 bases). V lost 6 bases, J lost 6 bases, and 17 bases lay in between. Germline V lookup: CDR1 MNHEY, CDR2 SVGEGT. CDR3 length equals 15 residues. The CDR3 DNA is TGTGCCAGCAGCGCTGGTGGAGGTAGATCCGGGGAGCTGTTTTTT. Its translation is CASSAGGGRSGELFF.

This clonotype showed up just once. This CDR3 reads CSARPGTSGWNTGELFF. The CDR3, as DNA: TGCAGTGCTCGGCCCGGGACTAGCGGGTGGAACACCGGGGAGCTGTTTTTT. The V call is TRBV20-1, the J call TRBJ2-2, with 12 bases fitting TRBD2. Germline assignment: CDR1 DFQATT and CDR2 SNEGSKA (reference sequence). CDR3 length: 17 residues. Trimming took 5 bases from V and 1 from J; bases not matched to a gene: 8.

This chain links TRBV30 with TRBJ2-1; the D is unclear. Germline loops: CDR1 GTSNPN, CDR2 SVGIG (reference sequence). Trimming took 1 base from V and 2 from J, leaving 12 bases between them. This CDR3 region has 15 residues. CDR3 sequence: CAWSATKKPYNEQFF. In DNA, the CDR3 is TGTGCCTGGAGTGCCACTAAGAAACCCTACAATGAGCAGTTCTTC. Combining the CDR3 with reference TRBV30 and TRBJ2-1 gives the whole variable domain SQTIHQWPATLVQPVGSPLSLECTVEGTSNPNLYWYRQAAGRGLQLLFYSVGIGQISSEVPQNLSASRPQDRQFILSSKKLLLSDSGFYLCAWSATKKPYNEQFFGPGTRLTVL.

The table lists this clonotype with many counts. This chain connects TRBV28 to TRBJ2-1, with D tentatively TRBD2 (6 bases). From germline, CDR1 is MDHEN and CDR2 SYDVKM. The germline V and J ends were trimmed by 4 bases and 3 bases, with 13 bases remaining between them. The CDR3 has 15 amino acids. In DNA, the CDR3 is TGTGCCAGCAGTTACAGGACGGGAGACTACAATGAGCAGTTCTTC. Residues: CASSYRTGDYNEQFF.

For this clonotype: With a much larger clone just one base away, this may be a read error. This chain uses TRBV2 with TRBJ2-3, with D perhaps given as TRBD1 or TRBD2 (5 bases each). CDR1 and CDR2 from the germline V gene are SNHLY and FYNNEI. Trimming shortened V by 6 bases and J by 0 bases, and 16 bases separated the two germline ends. The CDR3 consists of 16 residues. CDR3 protein: CASSARGRVSTDTQYF. CDR3 DNA: TGTGCCAGCAGCGCTAGGGGACGGGTTAGCACAGATACGCAGTATTTT.

This clonotype was counted many times. The genes are TRBV20-1 and TRBJ1-1; the D gene is possibly TRBD1 (6 bases). V was shortened by 7 bases and J by 4 bases, with 13 bases between the two germline ends. CDR1 is DFQATT and CDR2 is SNEGSKA in the germline V gene (reference sequence). The CDR3 is made up of 12 amino acids. CDR3 nucleotide sequence: TGCAGTGTGTCCACGGACAGCACTGAAGCTTTCTTT. Encoded protein: CSVSTDSTEAFF.

This clonotype was picked up a small number of times. The chain combines TRBV10-3 with TRBJ1-5; D remains ambiguous. The CDR3 consists of 13 residues. Germline values: CDR1 ENHRY, CDR2 SYGVKD. V lost 7 bases and J lost 3, with 10 bases in between. The CDR3 coding sequence is TGTGCCATCACTCAAAGTCTCAATCAGCCCCAGCATTTT. This codes for CAITQSLNQPQHF.

The chain uses TRBV12-3 or TRBV12-4 and TRBJ1-1, with 8 bases lining up with TRBD1. The CDR3 covers 14 residues. J was trimmed by 4 bases and V by 2 bases; bases with no gene match: 3. This CDR3 is CASSLQGAFTEAFF. The DNA of the CDR3 is TGTGCCAGCAGTTTACAGGGGGCGTTCACTGAAGCTTTCTTT.

There are many counts of this clonotype. The chain combines TRBV18 with TRBJ2-7; D tentatively reads TRBD1 or TRBD2 (5 bases each). V lost 2 bases, J lost 12 bases, and 14 bases lay in between. There are 12 residues in the CDR3. The germline CDR1 and CDR2 sequences are KGHSH and LQKENI. The CDR3 nucleotides read TGTGCCAGCTCACCAGGGACCCCCTCGCGGTACTTC. It specifies CASSPGTPSRYF.

CDR3 nucleotides: TGCGCCAGCAGCCCTACGACTAGCGGGGGGGGCAATGAGCAGTTCTTC. Translated: CASSPTTSGGGNEQFF. This chain links TRBV5-1 with TRBJ2-1, with 14 bases matching TRBD2. Germline trimming cut 4 bases from V and 6 bases from J; bases unmatched to any gene: 6. The CDR3 totals 16 residues. Germline values: CDR1 SGHRS, CDR2 YFSETQ.

This clonotype was seen ten or more times. This chain links TRBV3-1 with TRBJ2-5; D not certain. The CDR3 contains 14 residues. Germline CDR1 is LGHDT and CDR2 is YNNKEL (reference sequence). Trimming shortened V by 0 bases and J by 0 bases, and 5 bases separated the two germline ends. CDR3 bases: TGTGCCAGCAGCCAAGAGGGATACCAAGAGACCCAGTACTTC. Encoded protein: CASSQEGYQETQYF.

This clonotype was detected many times. The CDR3 DNA is TGTGCCAGCTCACCACGTTCGACTAGCGGTTTAAATGAGCAGTTCTTC. Amino acid sequence: CASSPRSTSGLNEQFF. The chain uses TRBV18 and TRBJ2-1; 9 bases line up with TRBD2. Per germline, CDR1 KGHSH and CDR2 LQKENI. The CDR3 is made up of 16 amino acids. Trimming took 1 base from V and 7 from J; bases not matched to a gene: 8.

Many counts were recorded for this clonotype. The chain combines TRBV5-1 with TRBJ2-2; no clear D gene. The CDR3 covers 16 residues. Between the trimmed V and J ends, which lost 0 bases and 2 bases, there was a span of 11 bases. CDR1 is SGHRS and CDR2 is YFSETQ in the germline V gene. This CDR3 is CASSLEGFHNTGELFF. CDR3 coding DNA: TGCGCCAGCAGCTTGGAAGGCTTCCACAACACCGGGGAGCTGTTTTTT.

This clonotype has a handful of counts. The chain links TRBV5-1 to TRBJ1-2, with D perhaps matching TRBD1 (6 bases). The germline gives CDR1 SGHRS, CDR2 YFSETQ. Trimming stripped 0 bases from V and 8 bases from J, with 14 bases between. This CDR3 has 14 amino acids. The CDR3 coding sequence is TGCGCCAGCAGCTTGGAGACAGGTCTTAGGGGCTACACCTTC. Translated, it gives CASSLETGLRGYTF.

In its sample, this clonotype was seen many times. The chain combines TRBV10-3 with TRBJ2-3; TRBD1 matches 9 bases. The CDR3 is 15 amino acids. Germline V lookup: CDR1 ENHRY, CDR2 SYGVKD. V shed 6 bases and J 4 bases; nucleotides not matched to a gene: 8. This CDR3 is CAIRGTGLGSDTQYF. DNA for the CDR3: TGTGCCATCAGGGGGACAGGGCTGGGATCAGATACGCAGTATTTT.

In its sample, this clonotype was seen many times. V and J are TRBV7-3 and TRBJ2-1; D tentatively fits TRBD1 or TRBD2 (5 bases each). The CDR3 has 15 amino acids. With 3 bases removed from V and 5 bases from J, the gap between germline ends came to 14 bases. The germline CDR1 and CDR2 sequences are SGHTA and FQGTGA. The CDR3 bases are TGTGCCAGCAGCTTGGGGGTAGAGGACAACAATGAGCAGTTCTTC. The encoded protein is CASSLGVEDNNEQFF.

The J gene is TRBJ1-1, the V gene TRBV2, with D possibly TRBD1 on 5 matching bases. Germline values: CDR1 SNHLY, CDR2 FYNNEI. This CDR3 contains 13 residues. V lost 11 bases, J lost 2 bases, and 15 bases lay in between. The CDR3 DNA sequence: TGTGCCTCGTCCCGGGACCCTAACACTGAAGCTTTCTTT. Translation gives CASSRDPNTEAFF.

The J gene is TRBJ1-5, the V gene TRBV6-1; D is uncertain. Trimming took 0 bases from V and 6 from J, leaving 6 bases between them. CDR1 is MNHNS and CDR2 is SASEGT in the germline V gene. This CDR3 region has 13 residues. In nucleotides, the CDR3 is TGTGCCAGCAGTGAAGCGCGGGTTCAGCCCCAGCATTTT. It specifies CASSEARVQPQHF.

This clonotype was seen many times. The chain couples TRBV28 to TRBJ2-3; TRBD2 matches 9 bases. Unmatched junction bases numbered 4, after V lost 5 bases and J lost 10 bases. From germline, CDR1 is MDHEN and CDR2 SYDVKM. CDR3 size: 12 residues. The CDR3 region is CASSGLASAQYF. CDR3 in DNA: TGTGCCAGCAGTGGACTAGCGTCCGCGCAGTATTTT.

This clonotype was counted ten times or more. The rearrangement uses TRBV19 and TRBJ2-7; possibly TRBD1 or TRBD2 for D (6 bases each). Trimming stripped 4 bases from V and 5 bases from J, with 15 bases between. The CDR3 is 14 residues long. Looked up from germline, CDR1 is LNHDA and CDR2 is SQIVND (reference sequence). CDR3 residues: CASSKFGGENEQYF. The CDR3 DNA is TGTGCCAGTAGTAAGTTCGGGGGCGAGAACGAGCAGTACTTC.

The chain recombines TRBV4-1 with TRBJ2-6; TRBD2 matches at 7 bases. CDR3 length: 19 residues. CDR1 is MGHRA, CDR2 YSYEKL, per germline. The junction had 8 bases not matched to a gene; V was cut back by 0 bases and J by 0 bases. The CDR3 sequence is CASSQDHGLGYSGANVLTF. In DNA, the CDR3 is TGCGCCAGCAGCCAAGATCACGGACTAGGGTACTCTGGGGCCAACGTCCTGACTTTC.

This clonotype has at least ten counts. The chain employs TRBV20-1 and TRBJ1-1, with D tentatively TRBD1 (6 bases). V was cut by 6 bases and J by 4 bases, with 15 bases left in between. CDR1 is DFQATT and CDR2 is SNEGSKA in the germline V gene (reference sequence). The CDR3 length is 13 residues. The CDR3 bases are TGCAGTGCCAGGACAGTGGGGAGCACTGAAGCTTTCTTT. It translates to CSARTVGSTEAFF.

There are many counts of this clonotype. The J gene is TRBJ1-6, the V gene TRBV2; a weak D match, TRBD1 (5 bases). The CDR3 covers 14 residues. Trimming shortened V by 5 bases and J by 7 bases, and 12 bases separated the two germline ends. Per germline, CDR1 SNHLY and CDR2 FYNNEI. The CDR3 loop reads CASSRDRSNSPLHF. CDR3 in DNA: TGTGCCAGCAGTAGGGACCGTTCGAATTCACCCCTCCACTTT.

This clonotype was recorded many times. The J gene is TRBJ2-7, the V gene TRBV3-1; TRBD1 matches 8 bases. The germline V gene encodes CDR1 LGHDT and CDR2 YNNKEL (reference sequence). The CDR3 runs to 17 residues. Losses at the gene ends were 2 bases for V and 0 bases for J; bases not matched to a gene: 9. The CDR3 nucleotides are TGTGCCAGCAGCCAACCCCAGGGGGCGGCCCTCTCCTACGAGCAGTACTTC. This codes for CASSQPQGAALSYEQYF.

This clonotype showed up just a few times. V is TRBV15 and J is TRBJ2-1; tentatively, D is TRBD2 (6 bases). CDR3 length equals 15 residues. V was cut by 4 bases and J by 1 base, with 11 bases left in between. Germline V gives CDR1 LNHNV, CDR2 YYDKDF (reference sequence). The DNA for the CDR3 is TGTGCCACCAGCATGAGGCGGGGTTCCTACAATGAGCAGTTCTTC. Protein sequence: CATSMRRGSYNEQFF.